The 28 T cell receptor beta chains presented below share a single source sample, sequenced in a study of cytomegalovirus exposure and HLA in healthy donors. Researchers ran the PCR with 60 Vbeta and 13 Jbeta primers. TCRdb keeps only in-frame clones here, not all; method: immunoSEQ multiplex PCR. This sample has 140,000 to 150,000 clones; over 75% occur once, and the top ten carry under 3%. Sequencing input: PBMCs. Receptor source: a woman aged 30 to 39 in good health and CMV-seronegative.

The V and J genes are TRBV6-5 and TRBJ1-5; unclear D gene. Germline-derived CDR1 and CDR2 are MNHEY and SVGAGI. Between the trimmed V and J ends, which lost 5 bases and 1 base, there was a span of 12 bases. The length of the CDR3 is 15 residues. CDR3 DNA: TGTGCCAGCAGTAACGGCCGAGGCAGCAATCAGCCCCAGCATTTT. This gives the protein CASSNGRGSNQPQHF.

This rearrangement joins TRBV7-9 to TRBJ2-5; D unresolved. CDR1 and CDR2 from the germline V gene are SEHNR and FQNEAQ (reference sequence). V was trimmed by 2 bases and J by 0 bases, leaving 7 bases between them. The CDR3 is 14 amino acids. In DNA, the CDR3 is TGTGCCAGCAGCTTATGGTCGGACCAAGAGACCCAGTACTTC. Translating gives CASSLWSDQETQYF.

V is TRBV4-3 and J is TRBJ1-2, with D possibly being TRBD1 (5 bases). Trimming pared 2 bases from V and 5 bases from J, leaving 12 bases between. Germline assignment: CDR1 LGHNA and CDR2 YSLEER. The CDR3 extends over 14 amino acids. The CDR3 sequence: CASSQQTDAYGYTF. CDR3 bases: TGCGCCAGCAGCCAACAGACAGACGCATATGGCTACACCTTC.

The gene calls are TRBV15 and TRBJ2-5; 11 bases map to TRBD2. Per the germline V gene, CDR1 is LNHNV and CDR2 is YYDKDF (reference sequence). The CDR3 consists of 18 residues. Trimming removed 3 bases from V and 4 bases from J; junction bases left unmatched: 13. CDR3 loop: CATSSPSSGGVRVETQYF. In nucleotides, the CDR3 is TGTGCCACCAGCAGCCCCAGTAGCGGGGGGGTTAGGGTAGAGACCCAGTACTTC.

The chain recombines TRBV6-1 with TRBJ2-2; tentative D call: TRBD1 (6 bases). Germline V gene lookup returns CDR1 MNHNS and CDR2 SASEGT. This CDR3 region has 17 residues. V shed 3 bases and J shed 1 base, with 15 bases lying between them. The CDR3 is CASSDFMRQENTGELFF. The CDR3 DNA sequence: TGTGCCAGCAGTGATTTTATGAGACAGGAGAACACCGGGGAGCTGTTTTTT.

The chain combines TRBV27 with TRBJ1-2; D not resolved. The length of the CDR3 is 15 residues. V dropped 5 bases and J dropped 5 bases, with 18 bases sitting between them. Germline V gene lookup returns CDR1 MNHEY and CDR2 SMNVEV (reference sequence). The CDR3 region is CASSPMGRWEYGYTF. Written as DNA, the CDR3 is TGTGCCAGCAGTCCCATGGGGAGGTGGGAATATGGCTACACCTTC.

The chain uses TRBV19 and TRBJ1-1, with D possibly being TRBD1 (5 bases). The CDR3 is 14 amino acids. Germline values: CDR1 LNHDA, CDR2 SQIVND (reference sequence). Trimming shortened V by 0 bases and J by 4 bases, and 9 bases separated the two germline ends. The CDR3 sequence is CASSIDRRGTEAFF. The CDR3 DNA sequence: TGTGCCAGTAGTATAGATCGTAGGGGCACTGAAGCTTTCTTT.

This chain connects TRBV10-2 to TRBJ2-1, with TRBD2 matching 8 bases. Trimming took 9 bases from V and 4 from J; bases not matched to a gene: 5. Germline loops: CDR1 WSHSY, CDR2 SAAADI. There are 13 residues in the CDR3. CDR3 DNA sequence: TGCGCCAGTACTAGCGGAGTATACAATGAGCAGTTCTTC. Protein product: CASTSGVYNEQFF.

This rearrangement joins TRBV11-1 to TRBJ1-1; a weak D match, TRBD1 (5 bases). The CDR3 extends over 15 amino acids. Trimming removed 6 bases at V and 1 base at J, with 15 bases between. Germline V gene data show CDR1 as SGHAT and CDR2 as FQDESV (reference sequence). CDR3 bases: TGTGCCAGCAGTCCGGAGGGACGGCAGAACACTGAAGCTTTCTTT. It translates to CASSPEGRQNTEAFF.

V and J are TRBV7-3 and TRBJ2-3, with 7 nucleotides matching TRBD2. V lost 5 bases, J lost 6 bases, and 5 bases stayed unmatched. The germline V gene encodes CDR1 SGHTA and CDR2 FQGTGA. The CDR3 length is 13 residues. The DNA of the CDR3 is TGTGCCAGCAGCCCGTGGGGGGGGGATACGCAGTATTTT. Residues: CASSPWGGDTQYF. The full variable domain, completed using reference TRBV7-3 and TRBJ2-3, is GAGVSQTPSNKVTEKGKYVELRCDPISGHTALYWYRQSLGQGPEFLIYFQGTGAADDSGLPNDRFFAVRPEGSVSTLKIQRTERGDSAVYLCASSPWGGDTQYFGPGTRLTVL.

This sequence joins TRBV7-9 and TRBJ2-6; weak D call: TRBD1 (5 bases). CDR3 size: 15 residues. CDR1 and CDR2 from the germline V gene are SEHNR and FQNEAQ (reference sequence). V dropped 6 bases and J dropped 0 bases, with 9 bases sitting between them. Written as DNA, the CDR3 is TGTGCCAGCAGTCACGACAGCTCTGGGGCCAACGTCCTGACTTTC. This codes for CASSHDSSGANVLTF.

The rearrangement uses TRBV6-5 and TRBJ1-3; possible D gene TRBD1, 5 bases. Per the germline V gene, CDR1 is MNHEY and CDR2 is SVGAGI. This CDR3 contains 15 residues. The germline V and J ends were trimmed by 0 bases and 4 bases, with 10 bases remaining between them. Here the CDR3 reads CASSYSRQGGNTIYF. In DNA, the CDR3 is TGTGCCAGCAGTTACTCTCGGCAGGGAGGAAACACCATATATTTT.

The chain has TRBV4-2 and TRBJ1-4; maybe TRBD1 (6 bases). This CDR3 has 17 residues. V was pared by 0 bases and J by 4 bases, with 15 bases between. Germline V lookup: CDR1 LGHNA, CDR2 YNFKEQ. In nucleotides, the CDR3 is TGTGCCAGCAGCCAAGAGGCGGGGGCCATGGGTAATGAAAAACTGTTTTTT. The encoded protein is CASSQEAGAMGNEKLFF.

The V call is TRBV6-1, the J call TRBJ2-3, with a possible D match to TRBD2 (6 bases). Germline lookup yields CDR1 MNHNS and CDR2 SASEGT. This CDR3 region has 16 residues. With 0 bases removed from V and 2 bases from J, the gap between germline ends came to 12 bases. CDR3 nucleotides: TGTGCCAGCAGTGAAGCGGCAGGCGGGAACACAGATACGCAGTATTTT. This gives the protein CASSEAAGGNTDTQYF.

This chain uses TRBV30 with TRBJ2-3, with 16 bases identical to TRBD2. The CDR3 covers 17 residues. Trimming took 7 bases from V and 0 from J; bases not matched to a gene: 7. Germline V gene sequence: CDR1 GTSNPN, CDR2 SVGIG (reference sequence). This CDR3 is CALPGTSGGASTDTQYF. The CDR3 DNA sequence: TGTGCCTTACCGGGGACTAGCGGGGGGGCTAGCACAGATACGCAGTATTTT.

V usage is TRBV5-6 and J usage is TRBJ2-7; 7 bases match TRBD2. From germline, CDR1 is SGHDT and CDR2 YYEEEE. Germline trimming cut 0 bases from V and 2 bases from J; bases unmatched to any gene: 5. The CDR3 totals 15 residues. The CDR3 loop is CASSLAASGPYEQYF. The CDR3 nucleotides read TGTGCCAGCAGCTTGGCGGCTAGCGGTCCCTACGAGCAGTACTTC.

Here the CDR3 DNA reads TGTGCCAGTAGCCGCCCAGGGATCGGAGGCTACACCTTC. Its translation: CASSRPGIGGYTF. The rearrangement joins TRBV19 to TRBJ1-2; possibly TRBD1 for D (5 bases). The CDR3 spans 13 residues. V was cut by 6 bases and J by 8 bases, with 16 bases left in between. Germline V gene sequence: CDR1 LNHDA, CDR2 SQIVND (reference sequence).

The genes are TRBV30 and TRBJ2-5; a weak D match, TRBD2 (6 bases). CDR3 length equals 14 residues. The germline gives CDR1 GTSNPN, CDR2 SVGIG (reference sequence). V dropped 2 bases and J dropped 5 bases, with 15 bases sitting between them. The CDR3 nucleotides read TGTGCCTGGAGTACCACTAGCAGTCAGGAGACCCAGTACTTC. Encoded protein: CAWSTTSSQETQYF.

The genes are TRBV19 and TRBJ2-3, with TRBD2 matching 8 bases. With 7 bases clipped from V and 8 bases from J, the junction kept 11 bases outside the gene matches. Germline V gives CDR1 LNHDA, CDR2 SQIVND (reference sequence). The CDR3 spans 14 residues. CDR3 in amino acids: CASTLSNRGGTQYF. The CDR3 DNA follows: TGTGCCAGTACCCTTTCTAATCGGGGGGGTACGCAGTATTTT. Variable domain in full (rest from reference TRBV19 and TRBJ2-3): DGGITQSPKYLFRKEGQNVTLSCEQNLNHDAMYWYRQDPGQGLRLIYYSQIVNDFQKGDIAEGYSVSREKKESFPLTVTSAQKNPTAFYLCASTLSNRGGTQYFGPGTRLTVL.

This clone came up once. The rearrangement joins TRBV29-1 to TRBJ2-3; 9 nucleotides match TRBD2. The CDR3 covers 13 residues. V was clipped by 7 bases and J by 6 bases; unmatched bases: 8. CDR1 is SQVTM and CDR2 is ANQGSEA in the germline V gene. The CDR3 loop is CSARGGRADTQYF. The DNA of the CDR3 is TGCAGCGCCCGGGGCGGGAGGGCCGATACGCAGTATTTT.

The chain is built from TRBV5-4 and TRBJ1-5; D gene ambiguous. This CDR3 contains 13 residues. CDR1 is SGHNT, CDR2 YYREEE, per germline (reference sequence). V lost 7 bases and J 3 bases, leaving 11 bases between the germline ends. In DNA, the CDR3 is TGTGCCAGCGTGCGGGAAGACAATCAGCCCCAGCATTTT. This encodes CASVREDNQPQHF.

The chain recombines TRBV19 with TRBJ2-6, with D possibly matching TRBD2 (5 bases). Germline CDR1 LNHDA, CDR2 SQIVND (reference sequence). The CDR3 has 13 residues. The V end was cut by 8 bases, the J end by 2 bases, with 7 bases between. CDR3 DNA sequence: TGTGCCAGTGAGGAGGCTGGGGCCAACGTCCTGACTTTC. It specifies CASEEAGANVLTF. Supplemented by reference TRBV19 and TRBJ2-6, the full variable domain reads DGGITQSPKYLFRKEGQNVTLSCEQNLNHDAMYWYRQDPGQGLRLIYYSQIVNDFQKGDIAEGYSVSREKKESFPLTVTSAQKNPTAFYLCASEEAGANVLTFGAGSRLTVL.

V usage is TRBV6-6 and J usage is TRBJ1-3, with D possibly being TRBD1 (6 bases). This CDR3 spans 13 amino acids. V was clipped by 8 bases and J by 0 bases, with 8 bases between them. Germline V gene data show CDR1 as MNHNY and CDR2 as SVGAGI (reference sequence). CDR3 sequence: CASGQISGNTIYF. Written as DNA, the CDR3 is TGTGCCAGCGGACAGATCTCTGGAAACACCATATATTTT.

V and J are TRBV29-1 and TRBJ2-5; 7 bases fit TRBD1. The V segment lost 6 bases and the J segment 1 base; nucleotides outside the gene matches: 5. This CDR3 contains 13 residues. Per the germline V gene, CDR1 is SQVTM and CDR2 is ANQGSEA. DNA for the CDR3: TGCAGCGTCCGCACAGGGGCCCAAGAGACCCAGTACTTC. Translation gives CSVRTGAQETQYF.

J is TRBJ2-5 and V is TRBV2, with D possibly matching TRBD2 (7 bases). V was trimmed by 7 bases and J by 5 bases, leaving 17 bases between them. The CDR3 runs 14 residues. The germline V gene has CDR1 SNHLY and CDR2 FYNNEI. The DNA for the CDR3 is TGTGCCAGCAACCTGAGGGGGGGCCGGGAGACCCAGTACTTC. This codes for CASNLRGGRETQYF.

The chain has TRBV15 and TRBJ1-6; possibly TRBD1 for D (6 bases). Looked up from germline, CDR1 is LNHNV and CDR2 is YYDKDF (reference sequence). Deletions cut 3 bases from V and 8 bases from J, with 8 bases between. The CDR3 runs 13 residues. The CDR3, as DNA: TGTGCCACCAGCAGGAACAGGGATTCACCCCTCCACTTT. This codes for CATSRNRDSPLHF.

The chain carries TRBV6-5 and TRBJ2-1, with D maybe TRBD2 (5 bases). CDR3 size: 13 residues. Trimming cost V 6 bases and J 2 bases, with 8 bases left between them. CDR1 is MNHEY, CDR2 SVGAGI, per germline. DNA of the CDR3: TGTGCCAGCAGCCCCGGGACCTACAATGAGCAGTTCTTC. Translation gives CASSPGTYNEQFF.

This chain joins TRBV11-2 and TRBJ1-1; D might be TRBD1 (6 bases). Germline V CDR1 and CDR2: SGHAT, FQNNGV. V was shortened by 5 bases and J by 7 bases, with 14 bases between the two germline ends. The CDR3 is made up of 13 amino acids. The CDR3 sequence is CASSLTGNGEAFF. The CDR3 bases are TGTGCCAGCAGCCTCACAGGGAATGGTGAAGCTTTCTTT.